This T cell receptor (beta chain) is from a study of shared clonotypes between healthy human individuals. The method was immunoSEQ multiplex PCR; TCRdb's version includes in-frame clones alone and lacks a portion of them. The sample holds 1.4 million to 1.5 million clones, approximately 97% seen once. V was shortened by 3 bases and J by 7 bases, with 14 bases between the two germline ends. CDR3 length equals 14 residues. Germline V gene lookup returns CDR1 SGHNT and CDR2 YYREEE (reference sequence). This chain links TRBV5-4 with TRBJ2-1; D is possibly TRBD2 (6 bases). This sequence originates from a man younger than 40 in good health. The sample comprised naive CD4+ T cells sorted from blood. Subset reported: CD45RA+ positively selected. CDR3 residues: CASSSRLVGNEQFF. The DNA of the CDR3 is TGTGCCAGCAGCTCACGACTAGTTGGGAATGAGCAGTTCTTC.